A selection of T cell receptor beta chains follows, all from one sample in a study of T cell repertoires in cytomegalovirus infection. Via MiXCR, TCRdb re-called the reads, giving one row per CDR3 protein. The sample yields about 240,000 distinct CDR3 sequences, around 6.6% seen once. The sequenced material came from PBMCs. These receptors originate from a human donor in good health (CMV status not recorded). Some clones in this sample may be carry-over from other donors' samples. CDR3s include the opening cysteine and the closing phenylalanine or tryptophan. The order of the fields is CDR3 DNA, CDR3 protein, D gene, V gene, clone size, J gene. A D gene is named only where the DNA matches it firmly. Clone size is stated in some rows and not others, as once, few, many or a class when expanded.

DNA: TGTGCCATCAGTGAGTCTGATGAAAAACTGTTTTTT
CDR3: CAISESDEKLFF
D: NA
V: TRBV10-3
size: many
J: TRBJ1-4

DNA: TGTGCCAGCACTCTGTCAGGGGGAATCAATCAGCCCCAGCATTTT
CDR3: CASTLSGGINQPQHF
D: TRBD1
V: TRBV6-2/TRBV6-3
size: many
J: TRBJ1-5

DNA: TGTGCCAGCAGCAAGCGCGGACAGGGGAGGAGGGCTGAAGCTTTCTTT
CDR3: CASSKRGQGRRAEAFF
D: TRBD1
V: TRBV6-2/TRBV6-3
size: many
J: TRBJ1-1

DNA: TGTGCCAGCAGTGAATGGGGGCTCAATCAGCCCCAGCATTTT
CDR3: CASSEWGLNQPQHF
D: NA
V: TRBV25-1
size: many
J: TRBJ1-5

DNA: TGTGCCAGCAGCTCACGGACCTCCCTATCCGGGGAGCTGTTTTTT
CDR3: CASSSRTSLSGELFF
D: NA
V: TRBV7-2
size: many
J: TRBJ2-2

DNA: TGCAGTGCCGTGACAGGGGGCTTGGATGAGCAGTTCTTC
CDR3: CSAVTGGLDEQFF
D: TRBD1
V: TRBV20-1
size: many
J: TRBJ2-1

DNA: TGCAGTGCTAGAGGGGAGGAGGGGCCTATTAATGAAAAACTGTTTTTT
CDR3: CSARGEEGPINEKLFF
D: NA
V: TRBV20-1
size: many
J: TRBJ1-4

DNA: TGCAGCGTTGAAAACCCAGGGACCTCCCTTGTCCTTAACTTT
CDR3: CSVENPGTSLVLNF
D: NA
V: TRBV29-1
size: many
J: TRBJ1-1

DNA: TGTGCCAGCAGCCCCCAGGGGGCCAAAGATACGCAGTATTTT
CDR3: CASSPQGAKDTQYF
D: TRBD1
V: TRBV7-8
size: many
J: TRBJ2-3

DNA: TGTGCCAGCAGCCCACAGAGTACCCGCTCTGGGGCCAACGTCCTGACTTTC
CDR3: CASSPQSTRSGANVLTF
D: NA
V: TRBV14
size: NA
J: TRBJ2-6

DNA: TGCGCCAGCAGCTTGGGGGGGGCACCGGCCCGACATTTT
CDR3: CASSLGGAPARHF
D: NA
V: TRBV5-1
size: few
J: TRBJ1-5

DNA: TGTGCCAGCAGCTTCGGGGGGACAGGGGAAACGCAGTATTTT
CDR3: CASSFGGTGETQYF
D: TRBD1
V: TRBV7-2
size: many
J: TRBJ2-3

DNA: TGTGCCAGCAGCCGCGTCGCTGAAGCTTTCTTT
CDR3: CASSRVAEAFF
D: NA
V: TRBV6-2/TRBV6-3
size: many
J: TRBJ1-1

DNA: TGTGCCAGCAGCCTCTCAGGGAGGATAAACACTGAAGCTTTCTTT
CDR3: CASSLSGRINTEAFF
D: NA
V: TRBV7-3
size: many
J: TRBJ1-1

DNA: TGTGCCAGCAGTGAATCAAGGAGGGGGCGCGGGATCACTGAAGCTTTCTTT
CDR3: CASSESRRGRGITEAFF
D: TRBD1
V: TRBV6-1
size: many
J: TRBJ1-1

DNA: TGTGCCTGGAGTGTCGCGCGGATATACCAAGAGACCCAGTACTTC
CDR3: CAWSVARIYQETQYF
D: NA
V: TRBV30
size: many
J: TRBJ2-5

DNA: TGCAGTGCTTGGGGCAGCCGCCAGAACACTGAAGCTTTCTTT
CDR3: CSAWGSRQNTEAFF
D: NA
V: TRBV20-1
size: many
J: TRBJ1-1

DNA: TGCGCCAGCAGTGAGTGGGCCGGGACAGGGGCCCTTTATGGCTACACCTTC
CDR3: CASSEWAGTGALYGYTF
D: TRBD1
V: TRBV10-2
size: many
J: TRBJ1-2

DNA: TGTGCCAGCAGGGAGGAGACCTCCTATGGCTACACCTTC
CDR3: CASREETSYGYTF
D: NA
V: TRBV2
size: few
J: TRBJ1-2

DNA: TGTGCCAGCAGCTTTTCCGGCTCCGGGACCCCTAACTATGGCTACACCTTC
CDR3: CASSFSGSGTPNYGYTF
D: NA
V: TRBV11-2
size: many
J: TRBJ1-2

DNA: TGTGCCAGCAGTGCCGCAGGGGGCCACGGGGAGCTGTTTTTT
CDR3: CASSAAGGHGELFF
D: TRBD1
V: TRBV25-1
size: many
J: TRBJ2-2

DNA: TGTGCCAGCAGCGCCGACGGAAACTCTGGAAACACCATATATTTT
CDR3: CASSADGNSGNTIYF
D: NA
V: TRBV9
size: few
J: TRBJ1-3

DNA: TGCAGTGCGAAAAGGACTAGCGGTAGCTCCTACAATGAGCAGTTCTTC
CDR3: CSAKRTSGSSYNEQFF
D: TRBD2
V: TRBV20-1
size: few
J: TRBJ2-1

DNA: TGCGCCAGCAGCAACGGACAGGGAGGGAGCACTGAAGCTTTCTTT
CDR3: CASSNGQGGSTEAFF
D: TRBD1
V: TRBV5-1
size: many
J: TRBJ1-1

DNA: TGTGCCAGCAGAAAATCAGCAGGGACCCCTAACTATGGCTACACCTTC
CDR3: CASRKSAGTPNYGYTF
D: NA
V: TRBV6-2/TRBV6-3
size: many
J: TRBJ1-2

DNA: TGCAGTGCCCAGACGGACTCCTACGAGCAGTACTTC
CDR3: CSAQTDSYEQYF
D: NA
V: TRBV20-1
size: many
J: TRBJ2-7

DNA: TGTGCCAGCAGCTTAGCATTGGGGGCCCAAGAGACCCAGTACTTC
CDR3: CASSLALGAQETQYF
D: NA
V: TRBV7-9
size: many
J: TRBJ2-5

DNA: TGCAGCGTTGACGGTAGACAGGGTTACACAGATACGCAGTATTTT
CDR3: CSVDGRQGYTDTQYF
D: TRBD1
V: TRBV29-1
size: many
J: TRBJ2-3

DNA: TGTGCCAGCAGCAGGTCGGGGACAGGGGAATCGAGTGGCTACACCTTC
CDR3: CASSRSGTGESSGYTF
D: TRBD1
V: TRBV5-5
size: NA
J: TRBJ1-2

DNA: TGCGCCAGCAGTACCTCAGGGGCAAGCTCACCCCTCCACTTT
CDR3: CASSTSGASSPLHF
D: NA
V: TRBV10-2
size: many
J: TRBJ1-6

DNA: TGCAGCCTAGTGGAAGAGACCCAGTACTTC
CDR3: CSLVEETQYF
D: NA
V: TRBV20-1
size: many
J: TRBJ2-5

DNA: TGTGCCAGCAGTCCCCGGGGGACAGGGCGGAATGAAAAACTGTTTTTT
CDR3: CASSPRGTGRNEKLFF
D: TRBD1
V: TRBV6-5
size: many
J: TRBJ1-4

DNA: TGCAGCGCGGCAGGATTTGGGGCCAAAAACATTCAGTACTTC
CDR3: CSAAGFGAKNIQYF
D: NA
V: TRBV20-1
size: few
J: TRBJ2-4

DNA: TGTGCCTTCAAAAAACAGGGAGATTCTGGCTACACCTTC
CDR3: CAFKKQGDSGYTF
D: NA
V: TRBV2
size: many
J: TRBJ1-2

DNA: TGCGCCAGCAGCTTGAATTTGGTGGCAGGGGGTGAAAAACTGTTTTTT
CDR3: CASSLNLVAGGEKLFF
D: TRBD1
V: TRBV5-1
size: many
J: TRBJ1-4

DNA: TGTGCCAGCAGCTTAAGAGGGCCGGACACGGAGTTCTTC
CDR3: CASSLRGPDTEFF
D: NA
V: TRBV7-9
size: many
J: TRBJ2-1

DNA: TGTGCCAGCAGTTACCCCCTTGGACCCTCTGGGGCCAACGTCCTGACTTTC
CDR3: CASSYPLGPSGANVLTF
D: NA
V: TRBV6-2/TRBV6-3
size: many
J: TRBJ2-6

DNA: TGCAGTGCTAGAGCCCTGGACAGGCAGTACGAGCAGTACTTC
CDR3: CSARALDRQYEQYF
D: TRBD1
V: TRBV20-1
size: NA
J: TRBJ2-7

DNA: TGTGCCAGCAGCGTAGCTTGGCGGACAGGGCCGAACACTGAAGCTTTCTTT
CDR3: CASSVAWRTGPNTEAFF
D: TRBD1
V: TRBV9
size: many
J: TRBJ1-1

DNA: TGCAGCGTTCGCCAGGCCGCTGAAGCTTTCTTT
CDR3: CSVRQAAEAFF
D: NA
V: TRBV29-1
size: many
J: TRBJ1-1